The next 16 T cell receptor beta chains were all read from a single sample in a study of T cell repertoires in cytomegalovirus infection. TCRdb fed the reads into MiXCR, producing one record per CDR3 protein. Here the sample spans 150,000 or so distinct CDR3 sequences, about 15% being singletons. Material: CD8+ T cells from PBMCs. The receptors shown here come from a human donor in good health (CMV status not recorded). Some clones in this sample may be carry-over from other donors' samples.

This clonotype was seen a handful of times. This rearrangement joins TRBV12-3 or TRBV12-4 to TRBJ2-3; possible D gene TRBD2, 5 bases. The V end was cut by 3 bases, the J end by 2 bases, with 9 bases between. The CDR3 runs 14 residues. The CDR3 here is CASSLSGLTDTQYF. CDR3 DNA sequence: TGTGCCAGCAGTTTGAGCGGTCTCACAGATACGCAGTATTTT.

The chain combines TRBV20-1 with TRBJ2-5; D is possibly TRBD1 or TRBD2 (5 bases each). CDR3 size: 14 residues. V was clipped by 7 bases and J by 5 bases, with 20 bases between them. From germline, CDR1 is DFQATT and CDR2 SNEGSKA (reference sequence). The CDR3 DNA follows: TGCAGTGATAGCAGACGTGGGACCGAGGAGACCCAGTACTTC. It encodes CSDSRRGTEETQYF.

This clonotype was recorded a few times. The CDR3 region is CASSLKAGLYNSPLHF. In nucleotides, the CDR3 is TGTGCCAGCAGCTTAAAGGCAGGCCTCTATAATTCACCCCTCCACTTT. This chain links TRBV7-2 with TRBJ1-6; D not resolved. The CDR3 runs to 16 residues. Trimming removed 2 bases at V and 3 bases at J, with 11 bases between. Per the germline V gene, CDR1 is SGHTA and CDR2 is FQGNSA.

This clonotype showed up many times. The V gene is TRBV7-2, the J gene TRBJ2-2; unclear D gene. The CDR3 spans 12 residues. Germline V CDR1 and CDR2: SGHTA, FQGNSA. Trimming cost V 3 bases and J 6 bases, with 5 bases left between them. CDR3 sequence (DNA): TGTGCCAGCAGCTTCGTCCCCGGGGAGCTGTTTTTT. Translating gives CASSFVPGELFF.

The V call is TRBV3-1, the J call TRBJ1-1, with D uncertain. V shed 0 bases and J shed 4 bases, with 12 bases lying between them. CDR1 and CDR2 (germline): LGHDT, YNNKEL (reference sequence). The CDR3 length is 15 residues. CDR3 protein: CASSQDPRVGTEAFF. DNA for the CDR3: TGTGCCAGCAGCCAAGATCCTAGGGTTGGCACTGAAGCTTTCTTT.

The chain has TRBV6-2 or TRBV6-3 and TRBJ1-1; D is uncertain. Germline assignment: CDR1 MNHEY and CDR2 SVGEGT. The CDR3 covers 12 residues. V was pared by 2 bases and J by 6 bases, with 7 bases between. The CDR3 region is CASSYPDPEAFF. The CDR3 region has the DNA TGTGCCAGCAGTTACCCAGATCCTGAAGCTTTCTTT.

In the case of this clonotype: Compared with germline, one end of the junction differs, possibly owing to a read error. This chain links TRBV27 with TRBJ2-1; D is perhaps TRBD2 (6 bases). The CDR3 extends over 15 amino acids. Germline CDR1 reads MNHEY; CDR2 reads SMNVEV (reference sequence). CDR3 DNA sequence: TGTGCCAGCAGTTTATCCGACGGGAGTACGAATGAGGAGTTCTTC. It yields the protein CASSLSDGSTNEEFF.

In nucleotides, the CDR3 is TGTGCCAGCAGTTACGAGGCAAACCAACAGCAGTACTTC. The encoded protein is CASSYEANQQQYF. The chain is built from TRBV6-2 or TRBV6-3 and TRBJ2-7, with unresolved D. The CDR3 extends over 13 amino acids. Germline lookup yields CDR1 MNHEY and CDR2 SVGEGT. V was trimmed by 2 bases and J by 8 bases, leaving 13 bases between them.

This clonotype was detected only a few times. V usage is TRBV7-9 and J usage is TRBJ2-6; 9 bases agree with TRBD1. The CDR3 consists of 18 residues. Looked up from germline, CDR1 is SEHNR and CDR2 is FQNEAQ (reference sequence). The V gene end was trimmed by 5 bases and the J gene end by 4 bases; junction bases not matched to a gene: 12. DNA of the CDR3: TGTGCCAGCAGCCCGTTGGACAGGGGAACGTTGGGGGCCAACGTCCTGACTTTC. Its translation is CASSPLDRGTLGANVLTF. Based on the CDR3 plus reference TRBV7-9 and TRBJ2-6, the full variable domain is DTGVSQNPRHKITKRGQNVTFRCDPISEHNRLYWYRQTLGQGPEFLTYFQNEAQLEKSRLLSDRFSAERPKGSFSTLEIQRTEQGDSAMYLCASSPLDRGTLGANVLTFGAGSRLTVL.

This clonotype was picked up many times. The V and J genes are TRBV12-3 or TRBV12-4 and TRBJ2-3, with 8 bases identical to TRBD1. The CDR3 sequence is 15 residues long. J lost 5 bases, V lost 5 bases, and 9 bases had no gene match. CDR3 sequence reads: CASSPPGQAEDTQYF. The CDR3 DNA is TGTGCCAGCAGTCCTCCGGGACAGGCAGAAGATACGCAGTATTTT.

The genes are TRBV7-9 and TRBJ1-3; D unresolved. Trimming stripped 0 bases from V and 4 bases from J, with 10 bases between. The germline V gene has CDR1 SEHNR and CDR2 FQNEAQ (reference sequence). The CDR3 runs to 15 residues. CDR3 coding DNA: TGTGCCAGCAGCTTAGCCAGCGGATCCGGAAACACCATATATTTT. Protein sequence: CASSLASGSGNTIYF.

V gene TRBV28 combines with J gene TRBJ2-1, with 12 positions matching TRBD2. From germline, CDR1 is MDHEN and CDR2 SYDVKM. V gave up 9 bases and J gave up 9 bases; unmatched junction bases: 6. This CDR3 has 13 amino acids. The CDR3 loop reads CASRTSGNTEQFF. DNA for the CDR3: TGTGCCAGTCGGACTAGCGGGAACACTGAGCAGTTCTTC.

This clonotype was counted between two and nine times. V and J are TRBV12-3 or TRBV12-4 and TRBJ1-1; D call uncertain. V gave up 7 bases and J gave up 6 bases, with 15 bases separating them. This CDR3 spans 13 amino acids. The CDR3 nucleotides read TGTGCCAGCACCCCGATCGGAAACTCTGAAGCTTTCTTT. Translation gives CASTPIGNSEAFF.

In this sample, this clonotype turned up a few times. This sequence joins TRBV4-3 and TRBJ1-1; D is perhaps TRBD1 (5 bases). This CDR3 region has 15 residues. V lost 5 bases to trimming and J lost 1 base, with 14 bases between them. Germline V gene lookup returns CDR1 LGHNA and CDR2 YSLEER. This chain's CDR3 is CASSYRLQGNTEAFF. CDR3 nucleotide sequence: TGCGCCAGCAGCTACAGGTTGCAGGGGAACACTGAAGCTTTCTTT.

The V gene is TRBV28, the J gene TRBJ2-1; TRBD2 agrees at 7 bases. The CDR3 is 15 residues long. The V gene's germline CDR1 is MDHEN and CDR2 SYDVKM. J gave up 3 bases and V 3 bases, and 5 bases lay outside the gene matches. The CDR3 region has the DNA TGTGCCAGCAGTTTGCCTAGCGGAAACTACAATGAGCAGTTCTTC. This translates into CASSLPSGNYNEQFF.

The chain uses TRBV11-2 and TRBJ2-4, with TRBD1 matching over 7 bases. V trimming: 6 bases; J trimming: 1 base; junction bases outside the gene matches: 12. The V gene's germline CDR1 is SGHAT and CDR2 FQNNGV. The CDR3 extends over 17 amino acids. The CDR3 loop reads CASRLGTAGEAKNIQYF. In DNA, the CDR3 is TGTGCCAGCAGATTGGGGACAGCTGGCGAGGCCAAAAACATTCAGTACTTC.